The 8 T cell receptor beta chains given below trace back to one sample, sequenced in a study of T cells in localized non-small cell lung cancer. Produced via immunoSEQ multiplex PCR; TCRdb's table is partial and in-frame only. The data contain about 28,000 clones, 80% to 95% of them seen just once; the ten biggest clones take up 0.95% to 1.4%. This sample comprised peripheral blood, obtained before any cancer treatment. All receptors come from a woman aged 35-75 years with stage I lung adenocarcinoma.

The genes are TRBV7-3 and TRBJ2-5; 14 nucleotides agree with TRBD2. Germline CDR1 reads SGHTA; CDR2 reads FQGTGA. The CDR3 loop spans 15 amino acids. Losses at the gene ends were 5 bases for V and 3 bases for J; bases not matched to a gene: 2. The CDR3 DNA is TGTGCCAGCAGCCTGGGACTAGCGGGAGAAGAGACCCAGTACTTC. Its protein product is CASSLGLAGEETQYF.

The chain recombines TRBV28 with TRBJ1-1; D call uncertain. The CDR3 contains 12 residues. Germline V lookup: CDR1 MDHEN, CDR2 SYDVKM. V was trimmed by 11 bases and J by 1 base, leaving 11 bases between them. The CDR3 nucleotides are TGTGCCCATCATTCAGGGAACACTGAAGCTTTCTTT. The encoded protein is CAHHSGNTEAFF.

V gene TRBV28 combines with J gene TRBJ2-1, with TRBD2 matching over 11 bases. The CDR3 is 20 amino acids. Per the germline V gene, CDR1 is MDHEN and CDR2 is SYDVKM. V shed 5 bases, J shed 0 bases, and the junction held 15 bases outside the gene matches. CDR3 in amino acids: CASSAPLGSGGAVSYNEQFF. As DNA, the CDR3 is TGTGCCAGCAGTGCCCCCTTGGGTAGCGGGGGGGCGGTCTCCTACAATGAGCAGTTCTTC. Full variable domain (missing parts from reference TRBV28 and TRBJ2-1): DVKVTQSSRYLVKRTGEKVFLECVQDMDHENMFWYRQDPGLGLRLIYFSYDVKMKEKGDIPEGYSVSREKKERFSLILESASTNQTSMYLCASSAPLGSGGAVSYNEQFFGPGTRLTVL.

The chain combines TRBV7-8 with TRBJ2-1; TRBD1 aligns across 7 bases. CDR3 length equals 13 residues. CDR1 is SGHVS and CDR2 is FQNEAQ in the germline V gene. V dropped 10 bases and J dropped 6; count of bases not matched to a gene: 9. Here the CDR3 reads CATAGGTGNEQFF. DNA of the CDR3: TGTGCCACCGCAGGGGGAACCGGCAATGAGCAGTTCTTC.

This chain joins TRBV19 and TRBJ1-5, with D possibly being TRBD1 (5 bases). The CDR3 consists of 14 residues. Germline V gives CDR1 LNHDA, CDR2 SQIVND (reference sequence). Trimming stripped 1 base from V and 5 bases from J, with 9 bases between. This CDR3 is CASSIVRGHQPQHF. The CDR3 region has the DNA TGTGCCAGTAGTATAGTGAGGGGCCATCAGCCCCAGCATTTT.

The genes are TRBV11-2 and TRBJ2-1, with 12 bases matching TRBD2. The CDR3 is 15 amino acids. V gave up 4 bases and J gave up 6 bases; unmatched junction bases: 4. CDR1 and CDR2 from the germline V gene are SGHAT and FQNNGV. CDR3 bases: TGTGCCAGCAGCTCGCTAGCGGGGGGGAGCAATGAGCAGTTCTTC. It is translated as CASSSLAGGSNEQFF.

The gene calls are TRBV7-2 and TRBJ1-2; tentatively, D is TRBD1 (5 bases). The CDR3 has 18 amino acids. Germline values: CDR1 SGHTA, CDR2 FQGNSA. Trimming shortened V by 4 bases and J by 5 bases, and 26 bases separated the two germline ends. The DNA for the CDR3 is TGTGCCAGCAGCTCACCTCAGGGTCGAATAGGGATAGGGTATGGCTACACCTTC. Encoded protein: CASSSPQGRIGIGYGYTF.

The chain joins TRBV4-3 to TRBJ2-3, with TRBD1 identical over 11 bases. V shed 0 bases, J shed 1 base, and the junction held 3 bases outside the gene matches. The germline V gene has CDR1 LGHNA and CDR2 YSLEER. The CDR3 is 17 amino acids. The DNA of the CDR3 is TGCGCCAGCAGCCAAGATATGGACAGGGGGCGCACAGATACGCAGTATTTT. This sequence encodes CASSQDMDRGRTDTQYF.